Presented here are 10 T cell receptor beta chains from one specimen sequenced in a study of blood T cells in healthy people across ages. Sample-barcoded 5' priming and a J-beta primer mix drove a second PCR of roughly 7 to 11 cycles. TCRdb re-derived calls from the 5' RACE reads in MiXCR, one entry per CDR3 protein. The data show more than 450,000 distinct CDR3 sequences, with about a quarter seen just once and over 3.5% held by the top ten. These same data were also listed under a study on T cells of mothers and their children.

Sequenced: blood. These receptors were collected from a boy younger than 10 in good health.

This clonotype has ten or more counts. This chain joins TRBV18 and TRBJ2-2; D is ambiguous. The V end lost 0 bases, the J end lost 6 bases, and 11 bases lay between the germline ends. The CDR3 has 15 amino acids. Germline V gene sequence: CDR1 KGHSH, CDR2 LQKENI. The CDR3 DNA reads as TGTGCCAGCTCACCACCCACTACTAAGCCCGGGGAGCTGTTTTTT. Its protein product is CASSPPTTKPGELFF. The full variable domain, its missing parts supplied by reference TRBV18 and TRBJ2-2, is NAGVMQNPRHLVRRRGQEARLRCSPMKGHSHVYWYRQLPEEGLKFMVYLQKENIIDESGMPKERFSAEFPKEGPSILRIQQVVRGDSAAYFCASSPPTTKPGELFFGEGSRLTVL.

This clonotype appeared once. The J gene is TRBJ2-5, the V gene TRBV12-5, with D perhaps TRBD2 (5 bases). CDR3 length equals 17 residues. From germline, CDR1 is LGHNT and CDR2 FRNRAP. V was trimmed by 0 bases and J by 1 base, leaving 15 bases between them. CDR3 sequence (DNA): TGTGCTAGTGGTTTGGTAAAAACGAGGGCTGGCCAAGAGACCCAGTACTTC. Translation gives CASGLVKTRAGQETQYF.

V and J are TRBV12-3 or TRBV12-4 and TRBJ1-2; D is undetermined. This CDR3 is built from 14 residues. V dropped 6 bases and J dropped 5 bases, with 16 bases sitting between them. The CDR3 coding sequence is TGTGCCAGCAGCTCGGGTGAGTCCCGATATGGCTACACCTTC. Translation: CASSSGESRYGYTF.

The chain links TRBV20-1 to TRBJ2-1; D possibly matches TRBD1 or TRBD2 (6 bases each). Germline V gene data show CDR1 as DFQATT and CDR2 as SNEGSKA (reference sequence). Trimming removed 1 base at V and 5 bases at J, with 12 bases between. This CDR3 spans 14 amino acids. The CDR3 DNA reads as TGCAGTGCTAGAGCACAGGGAGGAAACAATGAGCAGTTCTTC. It encodes CSARAQGGNNEQFF.

This clonotype has only a few counts. The chain has TRBV4-1 and TRBJ1-2; TRBD1 is a possible D gene (6 bases). Germline lookup yields CDR1 MGHRA and CDR2 YSYEKL. This CDR3 is 16 amino acids long. Trimming took off 0 bases at V and 2 bases at J, with 13 bases between the two ends. CDR3 protein: CASSQEGGDGNYGYTF. The CDR3 DNA sequence: TGCGCCAGCAGCCAAGAAGGGGGGGACGGGAACTATGGCTACACCTTC.

This clonotype occurred many times. The J gene is TRBJ2-3, the V gene TRBV7-2; D remains ambiguous. CDR1 is SGHTA and CDR2 is FQGNSA in the germline V gene. V was shortened by 6 bases and J by 0 bases, with 4 bases between the two germline ends. The CDR3 is 12 residues long. The DNA of the CDR3 is TGTGCCAGCAGGGAGAGCACAGATACGCAGTATTTT. Its protein is CASRESTDTQYF.

J is TRBJ2-7 and V is TRBV7-9; 13 positions agree with TRBD2. There are 15 residues in the CDR3. V trimming: 4 bases; J trimming: 3 bases; junction bases outside the gene matches: 3. The germline CDR1 and CDR2 sequences are SEHNR and FQNEAQ (reference sequence). The CDR3 is CASSYTSGRVYEQYF. CDR3 bases: TGTGCCAGCAGCTACACTAGCGGGAGGGTCTACGAGCAGTACTTC. Drawing the rest from reference TRBV7-9 and TRBJ2-7, the complete variable domain is DTGVSQNPRHKITKRGQNVTFRCDPISEHNRLYWYRQTLGQGPEFLTYFQNEAQLEKSRLLSDRFSAERPKGSFSTLEIQRTEQGDSAMYLCASSYTSGRVYEQYFGPGTRLTVT.

The V gene is TRBV20-1, the J gene TRBJ2-3, with 8 bases matching TRBD2. Trimming cost V 5 bases and J 4 bases; bases outside gene matches: 5. Germline lookup yields CDR1 DFQATT and CDR2 SNEGSKA (reference sequence). This CDR3 has 13 amino acids. The CDR3 reads CSAPGLDADTQYF. CDR3 DNA sequence: TGCAGTGCTCCGGGACTAGACGCAGATACGCAGTATTTT.

The rearrangement joins TRBV7-9 to TRBJ2-5; possible D gene TRBD1, 6 bases. V was cut by 4 bases and J by 1 base, with 16 bases left in between. Germline V gene sequence: CDR1 SEHNR, CDR2 FQNEAQ (reference sequence). The CDR3 covers 16 residues. This CDR3 reads CASSSDRTGFQETQYF. CDR3 coding DNA: TGTGCCAGCAGCTCAGACAGGACTGGCTTCCAAGAGACCCAGTACTTC.

This clonotype was detected only a few times. The chain recombines TRBV9 with TRBJ2-5; 10 bases match TRBD2. V gave up 3 bases and J gave up 2 bases; unmatched junction bases: 10. Germline CDR1 reads SGDLS; CDR2 reads YYNGEE. CDR3 size: 17 residues. The CDR3 protein is CASSGGIGLADQETQYF. CDR3 DNA sequence: TGTGCCAGCAGCGGTGGTATTGGACTAGCGGATCAAGAGACCCAGTACTTC.